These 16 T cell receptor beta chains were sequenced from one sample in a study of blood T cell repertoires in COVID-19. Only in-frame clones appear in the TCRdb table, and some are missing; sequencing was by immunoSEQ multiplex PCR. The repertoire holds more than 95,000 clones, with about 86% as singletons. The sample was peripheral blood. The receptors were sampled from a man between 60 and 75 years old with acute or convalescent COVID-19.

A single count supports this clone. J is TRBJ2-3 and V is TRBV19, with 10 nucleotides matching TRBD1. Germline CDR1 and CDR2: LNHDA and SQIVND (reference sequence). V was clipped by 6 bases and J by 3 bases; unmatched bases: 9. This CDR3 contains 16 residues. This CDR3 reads CASRLLDRGRTDTQYF. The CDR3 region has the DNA TGTGCCAGTAGACTTCTCGACAGGGGGCGAACAGATACGCAGTATTTT.

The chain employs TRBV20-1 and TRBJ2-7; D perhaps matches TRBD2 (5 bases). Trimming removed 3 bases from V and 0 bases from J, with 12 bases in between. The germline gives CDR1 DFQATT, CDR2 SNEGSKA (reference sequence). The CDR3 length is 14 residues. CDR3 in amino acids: CSASRPSSSYEQYF. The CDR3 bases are TGCAGTGCTAGTCGGCCTAGCAGCTCCTACGAGCAGTACTTC.

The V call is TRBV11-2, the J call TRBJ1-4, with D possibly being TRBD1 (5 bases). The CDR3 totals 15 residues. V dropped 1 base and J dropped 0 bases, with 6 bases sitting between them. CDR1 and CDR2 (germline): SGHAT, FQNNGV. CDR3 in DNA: TGTGCCAGCAGCTTAGGGGGGGCAACTAATGAAAAACTGTTTTTT. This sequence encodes CASSLGGATNEKLFF. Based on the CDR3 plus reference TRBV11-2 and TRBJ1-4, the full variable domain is EAGVAQSPRYKIIEKRQSVAFWCNPISGHATLYWYQQILGQGPKLLIQFQNNGVVDDSQLPKDRFSAERLKGVDSTLKIQPAKLEDSAVYLCASSLGGATNEKLFFGSGTQLSVL.

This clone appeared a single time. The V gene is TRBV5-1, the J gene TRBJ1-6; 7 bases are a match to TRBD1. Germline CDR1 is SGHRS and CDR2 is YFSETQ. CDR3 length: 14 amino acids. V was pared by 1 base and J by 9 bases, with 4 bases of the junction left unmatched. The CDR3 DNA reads TGCGCCAGCAGCTTGAGGGGGCAGAGTTCACCCCTCCACTTT. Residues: CASSLRGQSSPLHF.

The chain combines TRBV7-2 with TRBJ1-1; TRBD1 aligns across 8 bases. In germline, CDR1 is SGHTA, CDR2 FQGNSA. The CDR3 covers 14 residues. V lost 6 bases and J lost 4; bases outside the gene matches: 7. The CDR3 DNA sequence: TGTGCCAGCAGGGTACAGGGGGTAGGCACTGAAGCTTTCTTT. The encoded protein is CASRVQGVGTEAFF.

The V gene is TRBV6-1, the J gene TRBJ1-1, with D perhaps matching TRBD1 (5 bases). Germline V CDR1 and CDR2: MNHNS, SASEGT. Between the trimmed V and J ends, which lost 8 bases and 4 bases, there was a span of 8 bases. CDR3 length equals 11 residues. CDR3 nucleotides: TGTGCCAGCCAGGGCGGCACTGAAGCTTTCTTT. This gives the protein CASQGGTEAFF.

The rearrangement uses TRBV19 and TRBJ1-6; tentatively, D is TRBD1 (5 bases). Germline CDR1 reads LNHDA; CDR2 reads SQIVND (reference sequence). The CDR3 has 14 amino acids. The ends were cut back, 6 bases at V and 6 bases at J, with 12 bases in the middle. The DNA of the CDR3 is TGTGCCAGTAGCATTTTGACAGTTAATTCACCCCTCCACTTT. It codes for CASSILTVNSPLHF. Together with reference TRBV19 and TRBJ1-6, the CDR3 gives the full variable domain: DGGITQSPKYLFRKEGQNVTLSCEQNLNHDAMYWYRQDPGQGLRLIYYSQIVNDFQKGDIAEGYSVSREKKESFPLTVTSAQKNPTAFYLCASSILTVNSPLHFGNGTRLTVT.

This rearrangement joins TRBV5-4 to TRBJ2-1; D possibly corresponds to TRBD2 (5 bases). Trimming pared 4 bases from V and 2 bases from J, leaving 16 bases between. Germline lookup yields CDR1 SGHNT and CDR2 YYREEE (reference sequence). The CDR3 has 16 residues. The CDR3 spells CASSRTPGMAYNEQFF. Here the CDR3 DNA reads TGTGCCAGCAGCCGGACTCCGGGGATGGCCTACAATGAGCAGTTCTTC.

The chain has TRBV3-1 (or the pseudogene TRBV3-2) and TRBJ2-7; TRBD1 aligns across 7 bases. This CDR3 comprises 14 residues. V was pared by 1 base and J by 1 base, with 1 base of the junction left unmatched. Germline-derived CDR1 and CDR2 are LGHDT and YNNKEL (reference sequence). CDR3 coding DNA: TGTGCCAGCAGCCAAGTGGGACAGTCCTACGAGCAGTACGTC. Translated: CASSQVGQSYEQYV.

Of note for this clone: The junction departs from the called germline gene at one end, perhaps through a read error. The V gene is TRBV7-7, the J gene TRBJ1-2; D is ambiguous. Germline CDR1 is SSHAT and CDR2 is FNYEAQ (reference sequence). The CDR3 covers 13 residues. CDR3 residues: CASSPGDLYGYTF. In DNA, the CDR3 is TGTGCTAGCAGCCCGGGAGACCTCTATGGCTACACCTTC. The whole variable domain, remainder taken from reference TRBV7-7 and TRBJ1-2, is GAGVSQSPRYKVTKRGQDVTLRCDPISSHATLYWYQQALGQGPEFLTYFNYEAQPDKSGLPSDRFSAERPEGSISTLTIQRTEQRDSAMYRCASSPGDLYGYTFGSGTRLTVV.

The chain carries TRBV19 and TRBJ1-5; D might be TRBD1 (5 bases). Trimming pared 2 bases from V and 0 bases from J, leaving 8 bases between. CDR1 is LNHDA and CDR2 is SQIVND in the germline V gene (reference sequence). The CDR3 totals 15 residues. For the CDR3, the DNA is TGTGCCAGTAGTATACTAGGGGATAGCAATCAGCCCCAGCATTTT. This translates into CASSILGDSNQPQHF.

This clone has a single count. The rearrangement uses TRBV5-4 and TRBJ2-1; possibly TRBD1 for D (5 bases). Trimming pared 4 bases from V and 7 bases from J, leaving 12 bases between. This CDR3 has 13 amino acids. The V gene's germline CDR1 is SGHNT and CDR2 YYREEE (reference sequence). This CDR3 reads CASSVPGNNEQFF. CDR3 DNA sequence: TGTGCCAGCAGCGTTCCAGGGAATAATGAGCAGTTCTTC.

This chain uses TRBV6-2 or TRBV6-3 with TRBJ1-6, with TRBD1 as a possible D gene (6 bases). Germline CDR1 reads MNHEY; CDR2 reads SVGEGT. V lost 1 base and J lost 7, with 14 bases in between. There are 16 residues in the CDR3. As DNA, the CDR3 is TGTGCCAGCAGTTACTGGGCCAGGGGACCCAATTCACCCCTCCACTTT. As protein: CASSYWARGPNSPLHF.

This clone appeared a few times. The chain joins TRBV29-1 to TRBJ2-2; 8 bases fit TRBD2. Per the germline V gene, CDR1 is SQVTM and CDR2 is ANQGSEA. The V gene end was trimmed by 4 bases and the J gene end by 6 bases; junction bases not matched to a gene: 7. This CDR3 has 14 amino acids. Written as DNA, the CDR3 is TGCAGCGTTGGGGTTACAGCGGGAGCCGGGGAGCTGTTTTTT. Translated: CSVGVTAGAGELFF.

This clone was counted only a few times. CDR3 sequence reads: CASSAVRGTDGYTF. CDR3 DNA: TGTGCCAGCAGCGCTGTCAGGGGGACGGATGGCTACACCTTC. The chain has TRBV5-6 and TRBJ1-2; 7 nucleotides agree with TRBD1. The V and J ends lost 4 bases and 6 bases, in that order; junction bases with no gene match: 9. The CDR3 is 14 amino acids. CDR1 and CDR2 from the germline V gene are SGHDT and YYEEEE. The variable domain in full, with the rest retrieved from reference TRBV5-6 and TRBJ1-2, is DAGVTQSPTHLIKTRGQQVTLRCSPKSGHDTVSWYQQALGQGPQFIFQYYEEEERQRGNFPDRFSGHQFPNYSSELNVNALLLGDSALYLCASSAVRGTDGYTFGSGTRLTVV.

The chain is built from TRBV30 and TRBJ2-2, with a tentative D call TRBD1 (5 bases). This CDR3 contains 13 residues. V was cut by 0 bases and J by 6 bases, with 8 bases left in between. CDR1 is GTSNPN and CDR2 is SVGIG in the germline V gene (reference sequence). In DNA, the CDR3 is TGTGCCTGGAGTGTAGGGGTCGCCGGGGAGCTGTTTTTT. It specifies CAWSVGVAGELFF.